This passage covers 30 T cell receptor beta chains from one sample sequenced in a study of T cell responses to AZD1222 COVID-19 vaccine. Sequencing was performed with immunoSEQ multiplex PCR; in TCRdb, only in-frame clones are kept and a portion is missing. The sample consists of fewer than 110,000 clones, around nine tenths of them appearing once. The material was peripheral blood, obtained 28 days after the second AZD1222 dose. All receptors derive from an adult who received the AZD1222 COVID-19 vaccine.

V usage is TRBV3-1 (or the pseudogene TRBV3-2) and J usage is TRBJ1-1; D might be TRBD1 (6 bases). The CDR3 sequence is 14 residues long. The germline CDR1 and CDR2 sequences are LGHDT and YNNKEL (reference sequence). Trimming stripped 2 bases from V and 4 bases from J, with 11 bases between. This chain's CDR3 is CASSQQGRGTEAFF. The DNA of the CDR3 is TGTGCCAGCAGCCAACAGGGGAGAGGCACTGAAGCTTTCTTT.

The chain has TRBV16 and TRBJ2-7; D not resolved. V lost 0 bases, J lost 5 bases, and 5 bases lay in between. Per germline, CDR1 KGHSY and CDR2 FQNENV. The CDR3 is made up of 12 amino acids. The CDR3 protein is CASSQSTHEQYF. Here the CDR3 DNA reads TGTGCCAGCAGCCAATCTACCCACGAGCAGTACTTC.

The chain combines TRBV18 with TRBJ2-2; D ambiguous. V shed 4 bases and J shed 5 bases, with 11 bases lying between them. Germline-derived CDR1 and CDR2 are KGHSH and LQKENI. The CDR3 sequence is 14 residues long. CDR3 in DNA: TGTGCCAGCTCACAGTTTCCAGTTACCGGGGAGCTGTTTTTT. It specifies CASSQFPVTGELFF.

The chain combines TRBV12-3 or TRBV12-4 with TRBJ2-6; D gene unclear. V was shortened by 3 bases and J by 3 bases, with 3 bases between the two germline ends. The CDR3 has 13 residues. CDR3 residues: CASSLSGANVLTF. The CDR3 DNA follows: TGTGCCAGCAGTTTGAGTGGGGCCAACGTCCTGACTTTC.

The chain has TRBV11-2 and TRBJ1-5, with TRBD1 matching 11 bases. This CDR3 region has 15 residues. Germline loops: CDR1 SGHAT, CDR2 FQNNGV. V shed 1 base and J 6 bases; nucleotides not matched to a gene: 2. This CDR3 is CASSLGGQGGQPQHF. The CDR3 bases are TGTGCCAGCAGCTTAGGGGGACAGGGGGGTCAGCCCCAGCATTTT.

The chain joins TRBV5-4 to TRBJ1-2; no clear D gene. The CDR3 is 14 residues long. Trimming stripped 4 bases from V and 2 bases from J, with 12 bases between. The germline gives CDR1 SGHNT, CDR2 YYREEE (reference sequence). CDR3 amino acids: CASSKVRENYGYTF. CDR3 nucleotide sequence: TGTGCCAGCAGCAAGGTCAGAGAAAACTATGGCTACACCTTC.

J is TRBJ2-5 and V is TRBV7-8, with D perhaps matching TRBD2 (6 bases). Trimming removed 3 bases from V and 5 bases from J, with 13 bases in between. The CDR3 spans 14 residues. Germline values: CDR1 SGHVS, CDR2 FQNEAQ. CDR3 nucleotide sequence: TGTGCCAGCAGCTTTCGGGGGTTCCAGGAGACCCAGTACTTC. This gives the protein CASSFRGFQETQYF.

The V call is TRBV6-5, the J call TRBJ1-6, with D possibly matching TRBD1 (6 bases). V was pared by 4 bases and J by 10 bases, with 14 bases between. Germline V CDR1 and CDR2: MNHEY, SVGAGI. This CDR3 is 14 amino acids long. The CDR3 is CASSFGTPGSPLHF. CDR3 nucleotides: TGTGCCAGCAGTTTCGGGACACCAGGATCACCCCTCCACTTT.

This clone was detected only a few times. The chain recombines TRBV20-1 with TRBJ1-5; D unclear. Germline CDR1 reads DFQATT; CDR2 reads SNEGSKA (reference sequence). This CDR3 is built from 14 residues. V lost 3 bases to trimming and J lost 0 bases, with 9 bases between them. CDR3: CSASVGRSNQPQHF. The DNA of the CDR3 is TGCAGTGCTAGTGTGGGCCGTAGCAATCAGCCCCAGCATTTT.

The chain combines TRBV2 with TRBJ2-5, with 10 bases lining up with TRBD2. J gave up 2 bases and V 0 bases, and 3 bases lay outside the gene matches. The germline CDR1 and CDR2 sequences are SNHLY and FYNNEI. The CDR3 sequence is 16 residues long. This CDR3 reads CASSEALAGIQETQYF. The CDR3 DNA is TGTGCCAGCAGTGAAGCACTAGCGGGGATTCAAGAGACCCAGTACTTC. Variable domain in full (rest from reference TRBV2 and TRBJ2-5): EPEVTQTPSHQVTQMGQEVILRCVPISNHLYFYWYRQILGQKVEFLVSFYNNEISEKSEIFDDQFSVERPDGSNFTLKIRSTKLEDSAMYFCASSEALAGIQETQYFGPGTRLLVL.

The chain joins TRBV29-1 to TRBJ2-7, with D possibly TRBD2 on 7 matching bases. V was shortened by 5 bases and J by 0 bases, with 11 bases between the two germline ends. The CDR3 sequence is 13 residues long. Germline V gene data show CDR1 as SQVTM and CDR2 as ANQGSEA. The CDR3 nucleotides read TGCAGCGTTAGGGGGGGCAGCTCCTACGAGCAGTACTTC. Translated: CSVRGGSSYEQYF.

The rearrangement joins TRBV12-3 or TRBV12-4 to TRBJ2-2; D possibly corresponds to TRBD2 (6 bases). The CDR3 extends over 12 amino acids. The V end was cut by 4 bases, the J end by 14 bases, with 14 bases between. The CDR3, as DNA: TGTGCCAGCAGTTCCGGGACTCCGGCCCTGTTTTTT. Its translation is CASSSGTPALFF.

The rearrangement joins TRBV6-5 to TRBJ1-6; no clear D. Germline loops: CDR1 MNHEY, CDR2 SVGAGI. The length of the CDR3 is 14 residues. V lost 5 bases to trimming and J lost 8 bases, with 13 bases between them. The CDR3 DNA sequence: TGTGCCAGCAGTCCCTTTTCCCGGGATTCACCCCTCCACTTT. It translates to CASSPFSRDSPLHF.

The chain has TRBV11-2 and TRBJ2-7, with D tentatively TRBD2 (6 bases). Trimming removed 6 bases from V and 4 bases from J, with 19 bases in between. CDR1 and CDR2 (germline): SGHAT, FQNNGV. This CDR3 has 15 amino acids. The CDR3, as DNA: TGTGCCAGCAGTTCACTCGGGAGTCTCCCTTACGAGCAGTACTTC. Protein product: CASSSLGSLPYEQYF.

Concerning this clone itself: The junction differs from germline at one of its ends, possibly a read error. The chain links TRBV11-1 to TRBJ1-1, with D perhaps matching TRBD1 (6 bases). The CDR3 is 15 residues long. Per germline, CDR1 SGHAT and CDR2 FQDESV (reference sequence). The CDR3 region has the DNA TGTGCCAGCAGCTTAGAGGACAGAATTAACAATGAAGCTTTCTTT. Protein sequence: CASSLEDRINNEAFF.

V usage is TRBV9 and J usage is TRBJ2-1; TRBD2 matches 7 bases. The V segment lost 5 bases and the J segment 6 bases; nucleotides outside the gene matches: 14. Germline V lookup: CDR1 SGDLS, CDR2 YYNGEE. This CDR3 contains 16 residues. CDR3 DNA: TGTGCCAGCAGTCGGGGAGGGGACTACCAGGGCAATGAGCAGTTCTTC. Protein: CASSRGGDYQGNEQFF. The full variable domain, rest sourced from reference TRBV9 and TRBJ2-1, is DSGVTQTPKHLITATGQRVTLRCSPRSGDLSVYWYQQSLDQGLQFLIQYYNGEERAKGNILERFSAQQFPDLHSELNLSSLELGDSALYFCASSRGGDYQGNEQFFGPGTRLTVL.

V and J are TRBV6-4 and TRBJ2-1; 11 bases are a match to TRBD2. CDR3 length: 15 residues. The germline CDR1 and CDR2 sequences are MRHNA and SNTAGT. The junction had 3 bases not matched to a gene; V was cut back by 6 bases and J by 2 bases. The CDR3, as DNA: TGTGCCAGCAGCCGACTAGCGGGGCCCTACAATGAGCAGTTCTTC. Amino acids: CASSRLAGPYNEQFF.

This chain uses TRBV19 with TRBJ2-5; 8 nucleotides match TRBD2. Trimming took 4 bases from V and 7 from J; bases not matched to a gene: 5. This CDR3 contains 13 residues. Germline CDR1 reads LNHDA; CDR2 reads SQIVND (reference sequence). CDR3 in amino acids: CASSTGTRGTQYF. The CDR3 nucleotides are TGTGCCAGTAGTACCGGGACTAGAGGGACCCAGTACTTC.

J is TRBJ1-5 and V is TRBV18; D perhaps matches TRBD1 (5 bases). CDR3 length: 15 residues. The germline V gene has CDR1 KGHSH and CDR2 LQKENI. Trimming left V 0 bases short and J 5 bases short, with 11 bases between. CDR3 coding DNA: TGTGCCAGCTCACCACCGGGACGTTCGGATCAGCCCCAGCATTTT. It specifies CASSPPGRSDQPQHF.

The chain employs TRBV29-1 and TRBJ2-1, with D possibly matching TRBD1 (6 bases). The CDR3 sequence is 16 residues long. Looked up from germline, CDR1 is SQVTM and CDR2 is ANQGSEA. V dropped 4 bases and J dropped 3 bases, with 19 bases sitting between them. DNA of the CDR3: TGCAGCGTTGGGGGGTCCGGGACATCCTACTACAATGAGCAGTTCTTC. This translates into CSVGGSGTSYYNEQFF.

This clone has more than one count but fewer than ten. J is TRBJ1-1 and V is TRBV14; 7 bases align to TRBD1. The CDR3 sequence is 13 residues long. Trimming at V came to 5 bases and at J to 3 bases, leaving 3 bases not matched to a gene. Germline V gene data show CDR1 as SGHDN and CDR2 as FVKESK. The CDR3 sequence is CASSAQGYTEAFF. CDR3 nucleotide sequence: TGTGCCAGCAGCGCACAGGGGTACACTGAAGCTTTCTTT. Full variable domain (missing parts from reference TRBV14 and TRBJ1-1): EAGVTQFPSHSVIEKGQTVTLRCDPISGHDNLYWYRRVMGKEIKFLLHFVKESKQDESGMPNNRFLAERTGGTYSTLKVQPAELEDSGVYFCASSAQGYTEAFFGQGTRLTVV.

The chain employs TRBV15 and TRBJ2-3, with D possibly matching TRBD2 (6 bases). This CDR3 has 15 amino acids. Trimming removed 2 bases at V and 5 bases at J, with 14 bases between. Germline CDR1 LNHNV, CDR2 YYDKDF (reference sequence). DNA for the CDR3: TGTGCCACCAGCAGATTACGGGAGTTAGGAGATACGCAGTATTTT. It is translated as CATSRLRELGDTQYF.

This clone was found a few times. The chain joins TRBV19 to TRBJ2-2; no definite D call. Germline V gives CDR1 LNHDA, CDR2 SQIVND (reference sequence). The CDR3 has 15 amino acids. V was shortened by 3 bases and J by 4 bases, with 12 bases between the two germline ends. The CDR3 is CASSIWQVPTGELFF. CDR3 nucleotides: TGTGCCAGTAGTATTTGGCAGGTCCCCACCGGGGAGCTGTTTTTT. The variable domain in full, completed from reference TRBV19 and TRBJ2-2, reads DGGITQSPKYLFRKEGQNVTLSCEQNLNHDAMYWYRQDPGQGLRLIYYSQIVNDFQKGDIAEGYSVSREKKESFPLTVTSAQKNPTAFYLCASSIWQVPTGELFFGEGSRLTVL.

This chain uses TRBV11-2 with TRBJ2-5; D is unclear. With 1 base removed from V and 5 bases from J, the gap between germline ends came to 14 bases. From germline, CDR1 is SGHAT and CDR2 FQNNGV. The CDR3 is 15 residues long. The DNA of the CDR3 is TGTGCCAGCAGCTTAGGAGATAGCCACCGGGAGACCCAGTACTTC. Translated: CASSLGDSHRETQYF. The full variable domain, with the rest looked up from reference TRBV11-2 and TRBJ2-5, is EAGVAQSPRYKIIEKRQSVAFWCNPISGHATLYWYQQILGQGPKLLIQFQNNGVVDDSQLPKDRFSAERLKGVDSTLKIQPAKLEDSAVYLCASSLGDSHRETQYFGPGTRLLVL.

Of note for this clone: One end of the junction does not line up with germline, which may come from a read error. The chain is built from TRBV18 and TRBJ2-1; 12 bases are shared with TRBD1. Per germline, CDR1 KGHSH and CDR2 LQKENI. This CDR3 has 15 residues. Here the CDR3 reads CASTPGQGARNEQFF. In DNA form, the CDR3 reads TGTGCCAGCACACCGGGACAGGGGGCTCGGAATGAGCAGTTCTTC.

Notes on this clone: Other nucleotide sequences from this sample produce the same CDR3. The chain uses TRBV12-3 or TRBV12-4 and TRBJ1-4; 7 bases map to TRBD1. V was clipped by 5 bases and J by 8 bases; unmatched bases: 5. The CDR3 runs 13 residues. The CDR3 sequence: CASSLPGGEKLFF. The CDR3 DNA reads as TGTGCCAGCAGTCTACCAGGGGGGGAAAAACTGTTTTTT.

This clone was seen once. The chain couples TRBV6-5 to TRBJ1-5, with 7 bases identical to TRBD1. The CDR3 has 14 residues. CDR1 is MNHEY and CDR2 is SVGAGI in the germline V gene. After removal of 4 bases from V and 4 bases from J, the junction contained 4 bases not matched to a gene. The chain's CDR3 is CASSLETGNQPQHF. In nucleotides, the CDR3 is TGTGCCAGCAGTTTGGAGACAGGGAATCAGCCCCAGCATTTT.

The rearrangement links TRBV9 to TRBJ1-5; maybe TRBD1 (6 bases). Trimming took 0 bases from V and 4 from J, leaving 11 bases between them. This CDR3 contains 15 residues. Germline lookup yields CDR1 SGDLS and CDR2 YYNGEE. In DNA, the CDR3 is TGTGCCAGCAGCGTAGCCGGGACATTAAATCAGCCCCAGCATTTT. The encoded protein is CASSVAGTLNQPQHF. The full variable domain, completed using reference TRBV9 and TRBJ1-5, is DSGVTQTPKHLITATGQRVTLRCSPRSGDLSVYWYQQSLDQGLQFLIQYYNGEERAKGNILERFSAQQFPDLHSELNLSSLELGDSALYFCASSVAGTLNQPQHFGDGTRLSIL.

The rearrangement uses TRBV19 and TRBJ1-3; D is perhaps TRBD1 (6 bases). The germline V gene encodes CDR1 LNHDA and CDR2 SQIVND (reference sequence). The CDR3 covers 14 residues. Trimming took 5 bases from V and 4 from J, leaving 12 bases between them. CDR3 nucleotides: TGTGCCAGTAGTGTCGCAGGGGCCGGAAACACCATATATTTT. Encoded protein: CASSVAGAGNTIYF.

The chain is built from TRBV10-3 and TRBJ2-1, with a possible D match to TRBD1 (5 bases). The CDR3 loop spans 13 amino acids. Germline loops: CDR1 ENHRY, CDR2 SYGVKD. Trimming left V 3 bases short and J 11 bases short, with 14 bases between. The CDR3 DNA reads as TGTGCCATCAGTGAAGGGGTAGCAGCCCAGCAGTTCTTC. It encodes CAISEGVAAQQFF.